This entry features one TCR beta chain sequence. The antigen is undetermined. The record originates from a study of T cells after posttransplantation cyclophosphamide. General study results and limits: Tissue-infiltrating T cells from skin or gut overlapped little with blood T cells. Donor-recipient repertoire similarity was low at 1-2 months, rising over year one.

Peripheral blood was collected from the related graft donor on the marrow donation day. Measured with immunoSEQ multiplex PCR; TCRdb has only the in-frame clones, and not every one. The sample presents some 38,000 clones, none singletons. In germline, CDR1 is SGDLS, CDR2 YYNGEE. J gave up 5 bases and V 3 bases, and 7 bases lay outside the gene matches. The CDR3 spans 15 residues. The sequencing sample was made of PBMCs. The chain uses TRBV9 and TRBJ2-3; 9 bases align to TRBD2. The clonotype was recovered from a man aged 50-59 years in good health, CMV-negative, and a related stem cell transplant donor. The CDR3 region has the DNA TGTGCCAGCAGCGAGCGGGGGGCCTCACAAGATACGCAGTATTTT. Protein sequence: CASSERGASQDTQYF. The full variable domain, in which reference TRBV9 and TRBJ2-3 provide the parts outside the CDR3, is DSGVTQTPKHLITATGQRVTLRCSPRSGDLSVYWYQQSLDQGLQFLIQYYNGEERAKGNILERFSAQQFPDLHSELNLSSLELGDSALYFCASSERGASQDTQYFGPGTRLTVL.